This TCR beta chain was profiled in a study of regulatory T cells in long-lasting Graves disease. Study-wide results and limits: Newly diagnosed patients shared approximately 1,000 public clonotypes; persistent patients shared approximately 2,900.

Library construction for TCR beta used iRepertoire HTBI primers and Arm-PCR of CDR3 regions. From the multiplex PCR reads, TCRdb called clonotypes with MiXCR, one entry per CDR3 protein. This sample has around 400,000 distinct CDR3 sequences, with around 11% found just once. This clonotype was recorded at least ten times. The antigen is not known. From germline, CDR1 is SGHTA and CDR2 FQGNSA. CDR3 length equals 13 residues. V lost 1 base and J lost 12, with 13 bases in between. Time point defined: newly diagnosed GD, antithyroid drugs for less than 3 months. Preparation of the TCR library used RNA extracted from PBMCs. In addition, the sample was reused for a study of T cells in Graves' hyperthyroidism and ophthalmopathy. That source reports: In the first-round RT-PCR of the TCR CDR3, the HTBI primer set was used.

V usage is TRBV7-2 and J usage is TRBJ2-1; D is undetermined. The sequencing used peripheral blood mononuclear cells (PBMCs), collected at new diagnosis, from a patient treated with antithyroid drugs. The TCR comes from a woman younger than 35 with Graves disease. Written as DNA, the CDR3 is TGTGCCAGCAGCTTAGTCGCTGCCGTCGGGCAGTTCTTC. It yields the protein CASSLVAAVGQFF.